This TCR beta chain derives from a study of blood T cell repertoires in COVID-19. Study-wide background: The study drew acute and convalescent COVID-19 samples from the United States, Italy and Spain. T cells, B-cell-depleted T cells, or PBMCs supplied cDNA or gDNA.

During active infection, Seattle patients enrolled and were then monitored through disease. Authors' analysis steps: Scientists estimated how many nucleated cells there were by amplifying reference gene primers. Profiled with immunoSEQ multiplex PCR; TCRdb holds only in-frame clones, not every one. V and J calls and clone size are given by that table; D and trimming were obtained from the DNA. Among hundreds of thousands of clones, roughly nine tenths were seen once, and the ten largest hold around 7.8%. J lost 6 bases, V lost 4 bases, and 3 bases had no gene match. The CDR3 is made up of 12 amino acids. This clone has only a few counts.

J is TRBJ2-7 and V is TRBV12-3 or TRBV12-4, with 7 bases fitting TRBD1. Input material: peripheral blood. The sequence was collected from a woman aged 50 to 65 with COVID-19, enrolled during active disease. The CDR3 coding sequence is TGTGCCAGCAGTTATCCAGGGGGCGAGCAGTACTTC. The encoded protein is CASSYPGGEQYF.